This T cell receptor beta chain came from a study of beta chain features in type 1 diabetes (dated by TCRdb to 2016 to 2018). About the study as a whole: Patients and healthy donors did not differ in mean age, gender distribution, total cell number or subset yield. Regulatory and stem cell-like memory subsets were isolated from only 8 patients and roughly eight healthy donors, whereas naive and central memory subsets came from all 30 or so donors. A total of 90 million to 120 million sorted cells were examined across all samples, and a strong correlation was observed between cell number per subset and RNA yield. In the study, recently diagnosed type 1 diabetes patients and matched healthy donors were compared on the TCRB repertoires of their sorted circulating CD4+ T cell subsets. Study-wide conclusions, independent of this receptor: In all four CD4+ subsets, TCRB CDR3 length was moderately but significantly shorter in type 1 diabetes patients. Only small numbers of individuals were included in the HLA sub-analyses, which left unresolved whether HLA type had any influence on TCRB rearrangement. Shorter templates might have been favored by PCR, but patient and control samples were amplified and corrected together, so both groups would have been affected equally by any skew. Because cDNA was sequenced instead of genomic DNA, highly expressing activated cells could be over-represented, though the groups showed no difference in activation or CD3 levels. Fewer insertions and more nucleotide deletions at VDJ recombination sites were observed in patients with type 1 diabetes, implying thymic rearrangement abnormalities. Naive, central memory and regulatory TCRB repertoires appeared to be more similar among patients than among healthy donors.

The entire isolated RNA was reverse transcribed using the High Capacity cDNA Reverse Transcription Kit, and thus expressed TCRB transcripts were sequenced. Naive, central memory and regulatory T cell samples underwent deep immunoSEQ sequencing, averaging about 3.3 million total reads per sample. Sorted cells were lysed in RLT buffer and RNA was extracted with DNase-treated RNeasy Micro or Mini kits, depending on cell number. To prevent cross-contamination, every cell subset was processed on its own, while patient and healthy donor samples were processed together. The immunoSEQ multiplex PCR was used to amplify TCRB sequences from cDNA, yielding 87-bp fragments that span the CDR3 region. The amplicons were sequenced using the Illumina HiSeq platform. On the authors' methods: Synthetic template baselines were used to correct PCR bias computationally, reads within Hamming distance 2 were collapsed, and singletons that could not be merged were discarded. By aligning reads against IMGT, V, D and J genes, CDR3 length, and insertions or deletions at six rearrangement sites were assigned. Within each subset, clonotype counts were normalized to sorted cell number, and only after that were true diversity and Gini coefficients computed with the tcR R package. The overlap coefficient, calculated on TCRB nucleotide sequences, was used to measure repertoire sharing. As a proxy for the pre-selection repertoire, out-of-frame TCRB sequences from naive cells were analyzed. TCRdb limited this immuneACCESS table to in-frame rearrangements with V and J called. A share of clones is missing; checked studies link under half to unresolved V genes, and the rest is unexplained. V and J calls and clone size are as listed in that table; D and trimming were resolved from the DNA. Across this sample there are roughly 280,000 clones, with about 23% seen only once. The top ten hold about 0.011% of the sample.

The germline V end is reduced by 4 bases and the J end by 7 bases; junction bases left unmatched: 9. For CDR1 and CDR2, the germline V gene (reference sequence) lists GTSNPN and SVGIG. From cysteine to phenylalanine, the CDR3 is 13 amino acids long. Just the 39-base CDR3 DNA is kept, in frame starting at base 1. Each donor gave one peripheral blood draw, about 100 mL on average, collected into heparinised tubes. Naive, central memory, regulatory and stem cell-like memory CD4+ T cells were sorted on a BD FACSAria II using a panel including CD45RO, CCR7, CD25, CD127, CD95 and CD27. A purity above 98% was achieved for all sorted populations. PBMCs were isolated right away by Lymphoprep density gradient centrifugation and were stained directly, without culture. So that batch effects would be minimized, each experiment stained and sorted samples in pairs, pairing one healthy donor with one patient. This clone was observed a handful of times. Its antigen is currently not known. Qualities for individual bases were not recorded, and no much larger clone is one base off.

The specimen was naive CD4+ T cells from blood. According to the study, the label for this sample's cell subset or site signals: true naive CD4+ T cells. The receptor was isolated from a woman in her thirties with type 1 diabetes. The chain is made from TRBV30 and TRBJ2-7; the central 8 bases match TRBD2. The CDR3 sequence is CAWNPAGEGEQYF. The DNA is TGTGCCTGGAATCCAGCGGGAGAGGGGGAGCAGTACTTC. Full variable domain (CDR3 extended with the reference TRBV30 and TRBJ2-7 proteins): SQTIHQWPATLVQPVGSPLSLECTVEGTSNPNLYWYRQAAGRGLQLLFYSVGIGQISSEVPQNLSASRPQDRQFILSSKKLLLSDSGFYLCAWNPAGEGEQYFGPGTRLTVT.